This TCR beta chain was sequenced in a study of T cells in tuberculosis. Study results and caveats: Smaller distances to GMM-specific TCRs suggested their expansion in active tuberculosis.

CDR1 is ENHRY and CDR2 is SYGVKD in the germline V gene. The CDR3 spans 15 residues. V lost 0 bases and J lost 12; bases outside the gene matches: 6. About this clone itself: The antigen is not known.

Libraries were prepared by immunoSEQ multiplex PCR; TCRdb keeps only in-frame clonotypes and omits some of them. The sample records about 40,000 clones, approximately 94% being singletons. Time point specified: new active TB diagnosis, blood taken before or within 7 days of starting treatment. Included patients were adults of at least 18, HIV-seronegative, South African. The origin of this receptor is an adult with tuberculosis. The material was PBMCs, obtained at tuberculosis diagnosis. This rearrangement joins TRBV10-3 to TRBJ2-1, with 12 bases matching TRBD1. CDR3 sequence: CAISESGTGGYGQFF. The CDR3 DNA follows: TGTGCCATCAGTGAGTCCGGGACAGGGGGCTATGGGCAGTTCTTC.